This T cell receptor (beta chain) was documented in a study of T cell repertoires in cytomegalovirus infection. Looking at the study overall: Public TCR beta signature analysis indicated the presence of both CMV infection and matching HLA type.

Study findings and constraints: The study found HLA-C-restricted CMV-specific TCR beta clonotypes dominating the ex vivo response. Cumulative frequency of public TCR beta families picked out carriers of CMV plus the relevant HLA.

The germline V gene has CDR1 MGHRA and CDR2 YSYEKL. V was cut by 3 bases and J by 6 bases, with 5 bases left in between. The CDR3 consists of 12 residues. From the reads, TCRdb called clonotypes with MiXCR, one entry per CDR3 protein. The table shows around 770,000 distinct CDR3 sequences, with 29% occurring only once. Comment on this clonotype: The antigen remains unidentified.

The sequencing here drew on cultured CD8+ T cells from PBMCs, taken from culture after CMV antigen stimulation. V and J are TRBV4-1 and TRBJ2-2; unclear D gene. The receptor's source is a human donor in good health (CMV status not recorded). Some clones in this sample may be carry-over from other donors' samples. CDR3 residues: CASSHIAGELFF. As DNA, the CDR3 is TGCGCCAGCAGCCACATAGCCGGGGAGCTGTTTTTT.